A single sample gave rise to the 22 T cell receptor beta chains below, sequenced in a study of radiotherapy plus CTLA-4 blockade in lung cancer. TCRdb keeps only in-frame clones here, not all; method: immunoSEQ multiplex PCR. The sample consists of 24,000 or so clones, around 70% of them appearing once. The material was peripheral blood, obtained from a patient treated with radiotherapy plus ipilimumab. The receptors come from a human donor with non-small cell lung cancer who had stable disease on radiotherapy plus ipilimumab.

In its sample, this clone ranks as medium-sized. The chain couples TRBV5-3 to TRBJ2-1; tentatively, D is TRBD1 (8 bases). TRBV5-3 is filed as an ORF, its function uncertain. This CDR3 contains 15 residues. V dropped 4 bases and J dropped 12 bases, with 23 bases sitting between them. The CDR3 loop is CARSPPHRGGKGQFF. The CDR3, as DNA: TGTGCCAGAAGCCCCCCCCACAGGGGGGGAAAAGGGCAGTTCTTC.

The rearrangement joins TRBV9 to TRBJ2-2; weak D call: TRBD2 (5 bases). This CDR3 contains 13 residues. V gave up 4 bases and J gave up 7 bases, with 11 bases separating them. Germline CDR1 reads SGDLS; CDR2 reads YYNGEE. The CDR3 nucleotides read TGTGCCAGCAGCTTTCTCCGGGACGGGGAGCTGTTTTTT. Protein sequence: CASSFLRDGELFF.

The rearrangement joins TRBV5-1 to TRBJ2-1; 8 bases align to TRBD1. Trimming took 4 bases from V and 8 from J; bases not matched to a gene: 5. The CDR3 covers 13 residues. The germline CDR1 and CDR2 sequences are SGHRS and YFSETQ. Written as DNA, the CDR3 is TGCGCCAGCAGCAGGACAGGGTCCCATGAGCAGTTCTTC. It codes for CASSRTGSHEQFF.

Judged by abundance, this clone is medium-sized. The V and J genes are TRBV28 and TRBJ2-1; 7 positions match TRBD1. There are 14 residues in the CDR3. V lost 5 bases to trimming and J lost 7 bases; unmatched junction nucleotides: 8. Germline V CDR1 and CDR2: MDHEN, SYDVKM. The CDR3 is CASSTNRGSNEQFF. DNA of the CDR3: TGTGCCAGCAGTACCAACAGGGGAAGTAATGAGCAGTTCTTC. Full variable domain (outside the CDR3, taken from reference TRBV28 and TRBJ2-1): DVKVTQSSRYLVKRTGEKVFLECVQDMDHENMFWYRQDPGLGLRLIYFSYDVKMKEKGDIPEGYSVSREKKERFSLILESASTNQTSMYLCASSTNRGSNEQFFGPGTRLTVL.

This rearrangement joins TRBV10-1 to TRBJ2-1; 11 bases match TRBD2. Germline V gene lookup returns CDR1 WNHNN and CDR2 SYGVQD (reference sequence). The CDR3 extends over 17 amino acids. V trimming: 4 bases; J trimming: 3 bases; junction bases outside the gene matches: 8. As DNA, the CDR3 is TGCGCCAGCAGTGCTACGACTAGCGGGGTGATCTACAATGAGCAGTTCTTC. It yields the protein CASSATTSGVIYNEQFF.

CDR3 loop: CASSSGGPYNEQFF. CDR3 bases: TGTGCCAGCAGCTCCGGAGGACCTTACAATGAGCAGTTCTTC. This chain connects TRBV11-2 to TRBJ2-1; tentatively, D is TRBD2 (5 bases). V gave up 4 bases and J gave up 4 bases, with 11 bases separating them. CDR1 and CDR2 (germline): SGHAT, FQNNGV. The CDR3 loop spans 14 amino acids.

The V and J genes are TRBV5-4 and TRBJ2-2, with TRBD1 matching over 7 bases. CDR1 is SGHNT and CDR2 is YYREEE in the germline V gene (reference sequence). The CDR3 has 16 residues. Trimming at V came to 1 base and at J to 3 bases, leaving 6 bases not matched to a gene. The CDR3 region has the DNA TGTGCCAGCAGCTTGTTTAAGGGGGCTGACACCGGGGAGCTGTTTTTT. Translating it yields CASSLFKGADTGELFF.

The chain joins TRBV18 to TRBJ2-7; 9 bases line up with TRBD1. This CDR3 is 15 amino acids long. The germline CDR1 and CDR2 sequences are KGHSH and LQKENI. Germline trimming cut 3 bases from V and 6 bases from J; bases unmatched to any gene: 9. CDR3 coding DNA: TGTGCCAGCTCACCGAAAGGGACAGGGTTCATCGAGCAGTACTTC. It encodes CASSPKGTGFIEQYF.

The chain links TRBV7-3 to TRBJ2-5, with 7 bases lining up with TRBD2. Trimming cost V 1 base and J 5 bases; bases outside gene matches: 7. This CDR3 contains 15 residues. Germline V gene sequence: CDR1 SGHTA, CDR2 FQGTGA. CDR3 loop: CASSLNGVSGETQYF. CDR3 bases: TGTGCCAGCAGCTTAAATGGCGTTAGCGGGGAGACCCAGTACTTC.

The chain joins TRBV5-1 to TRBJ2-7, with D perhaps matching TRBD2 (6 bases). Germline V gene sequence: CDR1 SGHRS, CDR2 YFSETQ. V was clipped by 0 bases and J by 2 bases, with 12 bases between them. The CDR3 is made up of 15 amino acids. The CDR3 coding sequence is TGCGCCAGCAGCTTGGATGTGGGAGGTACCTACGAGCAGTACTTC. It codes for CASSLDVGGTYEQYF.

J is TRBJ2-2 and V is TRBV10-2; D may be TRBD1 (6 bases). V lost 2 bases to trimming and J lost 1 base, with 8 bases between them. The CDR3 is made up of 15 amino acids. The germline gives CDR1 WSHSY, CDR2 SAAADI. CDR3 DNA: TGCGCCAGCAGTGAGGAGGGGGAGAACACCGGGGAGCTGTTTTTT. Encoded protein: CASSEEGENTGELFF.

The rearrangement uses TRBV6-6 and TRBJ2-2; no clear D. Looked up from germline, CDR1 is MNHNY and CDR2 is SVGAGI (reference sequence). V dropped 5 bases and J dropped 5 bases, with 15 bases sitting between them. CDR3 length: 15 amino acids. As DNA, the CDR3 is TGTGCCAGCAGTAGCAGTGCCTCTGGGACCGGGGAGCTGTTTTTT. It is translated as CASSSSASGTGELFF.

This chain uses TRBV18 with TRBJ2-7; 10 positions match TRBD2. The CDR3 consists of 16 residues. Germline V gene lookup returns CDR1 KGHSH and CDR2 LQKENI. The ends lost 1 base at V and 3 bases at J; junction bases unmatched: 6. CDR3 DNA sequence: TGTGCCAGCTCACCACTGATGCTAGCGGGGGACTACGAGCAGTACTTC. Translation gives CASSPLMLAGDYEQYF. The full variable domain, its missing parts supplied by reference TRBV18 and TRBJ2-7, is NAGVMQNPRHLVRRRGQEARLRCSPMKGHSHVYWYRQLPEEGLKFMVYLQKENIIDESGMPKERFSAEFPKEGPSILRIQQVVRGDSAAYFCASSPLMLAGDYEQYFGPGTRLTVT.

This clone was detected a few times. The V and J genes are TRBV10-3 and TRBJ2-1; D remains unclear. Germline V CDR1 and CDR2: ENHRY, SYGVKD. This CDR3 is built from 13 residues. The V end was cut by 10 bases, the J end by 5 bases, with 15 bases between. CDR3 loop: CATRKAEHNEQFF. The CDR3 nucleotides read TGTGCCACCCGAAAGGCGGAGCACAATGAGCAGTTCTTC.

The V call is TRBV5-4, the J call TRBJ2-1; maybe TRBD1 (6 bases). The CDR3 totals 18 residues. Trimming cost V 4 bases and J 4 bases, with 24 bases left between them. Germline CDR1 SGHNT, CDR2 YYREEE (reference sequence). The CDR3 DNA follows: TGTGCCAGCAGCCAACAACCCATGACAGGAGCCCAGTACAATGAGCAGTTCTTC. Protein product: CASSQQPMTGAQYNEQFF. Full variable domain (missing parts from reference TRBV5-4 and TRBJ2-1): ETGVTQSPTHLIKTRGQQVTLRCSSQSGHNTVSWYQQALGQGPQFIFQYYREEENGRGNFPPRFSGLQFPNYSSELNVNALELDDSALYLCASSQQPMTGAQYNEQFFGPGTRLTVL.

This chain joins TRBV28 and TRBJ2-5; D remains ambiguous. The germline V gene encodes CDR1 MDHEN and CDR2 SYDVKM. The CDR3 spans 14 residues. V was shortened by 2 bases and J by 5 bases, with 12 bases between the two germline ends. CDR3 sequence reads: CASSLRKSSETQYF. CDR3 in DNA: TGTGCCAGCAGTTTACGCAAATCATCGGAGACCCAGTACTTC.

This clone came up a few times. The V call is TRBV7-9, the J call TRBJ2-5; the D gene is possibly TRBD2 (6 bases). Trimming took off 2 bases at V and 7 bases at J, with 20 bases between the two ends. The CDR3 contains 16 residues. Germline values: CDR1 SEHNR, CDR2 FQNEAQ (reference sequence). DNA of the CDR3: TGTGCCAGCAGCTTATTAAAGGGCGGGACCGGGGGGACCCAGTACTTC. Its protein product is CASSLLKGGTGGTQYF. Looking up the rest from reference TRBV7-9 and TRBJ2-5 gives the full variable domain: DTGVSQNPRHKITKRGQNVTFRCDPISEHNRLYWYRQTLGQGPEFLTYFQNEAQLEKSRLLSDRFSAERPKGSFSTLEIQRTEQGDSAMYLCASSLLKGGTGGTQYFGPGTRLLVL.

This clone occurred a few times. The chain couples TRBV5-4 to TRBJ1-1; TRBD1 matches 10 bases. In germline, CDR1 is SGHNT, CDR2 YYREEE (reference sequence). The CDR3 is made up of 13 amino acids. With V trimmed by 3 bases and J by 10 bases, 6 bases remained unmatched. The DNA for the CDR3 is TGTGCCAGCAGCTCGACGACAGGGGGCTCAGCTTTCTTT. Translating it yields CASSSTTGGSAFF.

V is TRBV6-5 and J is TRBJ1-4; D may be TRBD1 (6 bases). CDR3 length: 13 residues. Germline CDR1 is MNHEY and CDR2 is SVGAGI. V dropped 7 bases and J dropped 2 bases, with 8 bases sitting between them. CDR3 nucleotide sequence: TGTGCCAGCAAGGGGGATACTAATGAAAAACTGTTTTTT. Encoded protein: CASKGDTNEKLFF.

This clone was found a few times. The chain is built from TRBV19 and TRBJ2-7, with no clear D. Germline loops: CDR1 LNHDA, CDR2 SQIVND (reference sequence). The CDR3 sequence is 14 residues long. Trimming took 4 bases from V and 2 from J, leaving 12 bases between them. The CDR3 nucleotides read TGTGCCAGTAGTACTGGGCTTAATACCTACGAGCAGTACTTC. Amino acid sequence: CASSTGLNTYEQYF.

The chain combines TRBV27 with TRBJ2-3, with D possibly being TRBD1 (5 bases). V was shortened by 6 bases and J by 7 bases, with 23 bases between the two germline ends. Germline V lookup: CDR1 MNHEY, CDR2 SMNVEV (reference sequence). This CDR3 has 16 residues. The CDR3 protein is CASSPPLVWGSNTQYF. CDR3 in DNA: TGTGCCAGCAGCCCCCCCCTGGTTTGGGGCTCGAATACGCAGTATTTT.

In its sample, this clone was seen once. V is TRBV29-1 and J is TRBJ2-7; 8 bases are a match to TRBD1. Germline CDR1 reads SQVTM; CDR2 reads ANQGSEA. CDR3 length equals 12 residues. The V gene end was trimmed by 3 bases and the J gene end by 6 bases; junction bases not matched to a gene: 4. The CDR3 loop is CSVDYGTGEQYF. The CDR3 DNA reads as TGCAGCGTTGATTACGGGACAGGCGAGCAGTACTTC.